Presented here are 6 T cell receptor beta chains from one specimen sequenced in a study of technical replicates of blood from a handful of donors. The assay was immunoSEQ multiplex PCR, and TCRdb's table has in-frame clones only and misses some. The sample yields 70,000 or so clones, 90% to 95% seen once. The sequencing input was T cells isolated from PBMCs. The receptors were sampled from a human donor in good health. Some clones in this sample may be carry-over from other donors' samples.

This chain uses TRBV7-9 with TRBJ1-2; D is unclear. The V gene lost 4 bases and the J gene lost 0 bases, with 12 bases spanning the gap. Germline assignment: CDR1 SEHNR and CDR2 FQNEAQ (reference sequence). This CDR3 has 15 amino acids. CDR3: CASSSPGESNYGYTF. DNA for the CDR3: TGTGCCAGCAGCTCCCCCGGTGAATCTAACTATGGCTACACCTTC.

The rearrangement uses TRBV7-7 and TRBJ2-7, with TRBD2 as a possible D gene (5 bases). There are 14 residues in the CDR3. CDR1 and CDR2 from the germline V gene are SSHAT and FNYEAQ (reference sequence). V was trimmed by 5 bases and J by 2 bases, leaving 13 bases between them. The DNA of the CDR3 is TGTGCCAGCAGCCCACTCAAGGGAGCCTACGAGCAGTACTTC. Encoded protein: CASSPLKGAYEQYF.

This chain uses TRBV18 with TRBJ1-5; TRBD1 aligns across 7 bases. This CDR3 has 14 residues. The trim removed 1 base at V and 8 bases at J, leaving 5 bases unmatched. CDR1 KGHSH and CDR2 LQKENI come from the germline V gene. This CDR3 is CASSPRQGIKPQHF. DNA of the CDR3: TGTGCCAGCTCACCACGACAGGGCATTAAGCCCCAGCATTTT. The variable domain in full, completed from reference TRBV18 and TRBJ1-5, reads NAGVMQNPRHLVRRRGQEARLRCSPMKGHSHVYWYRQLPEEGLKFMVYLQKENIIDESGMPKERFSAEFPKEGPSILRIQQVVRGDSAAYFCASSPRQGIKPQHFGDGTRLSIL.

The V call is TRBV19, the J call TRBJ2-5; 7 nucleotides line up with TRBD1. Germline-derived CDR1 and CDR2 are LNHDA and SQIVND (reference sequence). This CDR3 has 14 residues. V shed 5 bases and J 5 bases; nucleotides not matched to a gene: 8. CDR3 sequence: CASSATGDPETQYF. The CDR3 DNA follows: TGTGCCAGTAGTGCCACAGGGGACCCGGAGACCCAGTACTTC. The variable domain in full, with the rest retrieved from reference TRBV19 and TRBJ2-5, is DGGITQSPKYLFRKEGQNVTLSCEQNLNHDAMYWYRQDPGQGLRLIYYSQIVNDFQKGDIAEGYSVSREKKESFPLTVTSAQKNPTAFYLCASSATGDPETQYFGPGTRLLVL.

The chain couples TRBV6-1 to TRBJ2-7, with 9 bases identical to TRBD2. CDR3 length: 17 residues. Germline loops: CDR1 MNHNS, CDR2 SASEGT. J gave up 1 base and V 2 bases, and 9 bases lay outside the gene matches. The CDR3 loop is CASSEWGSGGFSYEQYF. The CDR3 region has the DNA TGTGCCAGCAGTGAATGGGGGAGCGGGGGGTTTTCCTACGAGCAGTACTTC.

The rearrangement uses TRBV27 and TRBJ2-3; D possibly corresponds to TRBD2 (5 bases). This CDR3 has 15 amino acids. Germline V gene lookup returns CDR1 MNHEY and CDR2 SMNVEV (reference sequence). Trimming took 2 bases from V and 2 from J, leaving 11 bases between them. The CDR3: CASSLGPGDTDTQYF. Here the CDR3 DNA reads TGTGCCAGCAGTTTAGGGCCCGGGGACACAGATACGCAGTATTTT.